The 7 T cell receptor beta chains given below trace back to one sample, sequenced in a study of OX40 agonist ivuxolimab in advanced cancers. TCRdb's copy holds only in-frame clones and misses some; the assay was immunoSEQ multiplex PCR. Among 77,000 or so clones listed, about 92% were seen once. The material was CD4+ or CD8+ T cells sorted from blood, obtained in a trial of the OX40 agonist ivuxolimab. These receptors were obtained from an adult with an advanced solid tumor such as melanoma, head and neck, liver or kidney cancer.

This sequence joins TRBV4-3 and TRBJ1-4; D uncertain. Germline V gene sequence: CDR1 LGHNA, CDR2 YSLEER. Trimming cost V 0 bases and J 0 bases, with 11 bases left between them. CDR3 size: 17 residues. CDR3 DNA: TGCGCCAGCAGCCAAGATAGAGCGAGAGCAACTAATGAAAAACTGTTTTTT. It codes for CASSQDRARATNEKLFF.

V is TRBV7-3 and J is TRBJ2-6; D is unresolved. The germline V gene has CDR1 SGHTA and CDR2 FQGTGA. With 5 bases removed from V and 0 bases from J, the gap between germline ends came to 5 bases. The CDR3 is 14 amino acids. The CDR3 spells CASSPISGANVLTF. CDR3 sequence (DNA): TGTGCCAGCAGCCCCATCTCTGGGGCCAACGTCCTGACTTTC.

The gene calls are TRBV28 and TRBJ1-2; a weak D match, TRBD1 (5 bases). This CDR3 contains 13 residues. The germline CDR1 and CDR2 sequences are MDHEN and SYDVKM. V lost 11 bases and J lost 6, with 19 bases in between. The CDR3 sequence: CACQTGTGHGYTF. The CDR3 nucleotides read TGTGCCTGTCAAACCGGAACAGGTCATGGCTACACCTTC.

The gene calls are TRBV4-3 and TRBJ2-1, with 8 positions matching TRBD2. Germline loops: CDR1 LGHNA, CDR2 YSLEER. The V and J ends lost 3 bases and 8 bases, in that order; junction bases with no gene match: 15. The CDR3 is 17 amino acids. This CDR3 reads CASSQDPTGTRRDEQFF. Written as DNA, the CDR3 is TGCGCCAGCAGCCAGGATCCCACCGGGACTAGGCGAGATGAGCAGTTCTTC.

The chain links TRBV27 to TRBJ2-7; D remains ambiguous. Looked up from germline, CDR1 is MNHEY and CDR2 is SMNVEV (reference sequence). This CDR3 comprises 10 residues. V was shortened by 6 bases and J by 2 bases, with 2 bases between the two germline ends. CDR3 residues: CASRPYEQYF. The CDR3 DNA reads TGTGCCAGCAGGCCCTACGAGCAGTACTTC.

V gene TRBV7-9 combines with J gene TRBJ2-1; D is unclear. The CDR3 covers 11 residues. CDR1 is SEHNR, CDR2 FQNEAQ, per germline (reference sequence). V shed 1 base and J shed 13 bases, with 8 bases lying between them. The CDR3 nucleotides read TGTGCCAGCAGCTTAGGAATAATCCAGTTCTTC. Residues: CASSLGIIQFF.

This clone was found once. The chain has TRBV5-1 and TRBJ2-7; perhaps TRBD1 as D (6 bases). CDR1 SGHRS and CDR2 YFSETQ come from the germline V gene. This CDR3 comprises 14 residues. Trimming left V 4 bases short and J 3 bases short, with 14 bases between. CDR3 nucleotide sequence: TGCGCCAGCAGCCCTACAGGGTTGGGCTACGAGCAGTACTTC. The encoded protein is CASSPTGLGYEQYF. The full variable domain, in which reference TRBV5-1 and TRBJ2-7 provide the parts outside the CDR3, is KAGVTQTPRYLIKTRGQQVTLSCSPISGHRSVSWYQQTPGQGLQFLFEYFSETQRNKGNFPGRFSGRQFSNSRSEMNVSTLELGDSALYLCASSPTGLGYEQYFGPGTRLTVT.